These 8 T cell receptor beta chains were all obtained from the same sample, sequenced in a study of cytomegalovirus exposure and HLA in healthy donors. PCR amplification relied on 60 Vbeta primers (plus 13 Jbeta primers). TCRdb keeps only in-frame clones here, not all; method: immunoSEQ multiplex PCR. The sample holds around 120,000 clones, 60% to 85% seen once. The material sequenced was PBMCs. The origin of the receptors is a woman in her thirties or forties in good health and CMV-seropositive.

This rearrangement joins TRBV13 to TRBJ2-2, with 7 bases aligning to TRBD2. J lost 0 bases, V lost 2 bases, and 3 bases had no gene match. CDR1 PRHDT and CDR2 FYEKMQ come from the germline V gene (reference sequence). CDR3 size: 16 residues. The CDR3 loop reads CASSLSGGANTGELFF. CDR3 DNA sequence: TGTGCCAGCAGCTTAAGTGGGGGGGCGAACACCGGGGAGCTGTTTTTT.

This clone occurred once. This sequence joins TRBV14 and TRBJ1-2; maybe TRBD1 (6 bases). The CDR3 covers 13 residues. V lost 6 bases and J lost 2, with 10 bases in between. Germline V gene data show CDR1 as SGHDN and CDR2 as FVKESK. The CDR3 DNA follows: TGTGCCAGCAGTCAACAGGGAAACTATGGCTACACCTTC. Its translation: CASSQQGNYGYTF.

The chain links TRBV5-1 to TRBJ2-6; 8 positions match TRBD1. This CDR3 contains 19 residues. The germline V gene encodes CDR1 SGHRS and CDR2 YFSETQ. J lost 3 bases, V lost 1 base, and 12 bases had no gene match. As DNA, the CDR3 is TGCGCCAGCAGCTTGACCGGACAGGGACGGAGTTTTGGGGCCAACGTCCTGACTTTC. Translation gives CASSLTGQGRSFGANVLTF.

A single count supports this clone. The V and J genes are TRBV27 and TRBJ1-1, with D tentatively TRBD1 (5 bases). There are 14 residues in the CDR3. The germline gives CDR1 MNHEY, CDR2 SMNVEV (reference sequence). Trimming took 3 bases from V and 1 from J, leaving 9 bases between them. The CDR3 DNA sequence: TGTGCCAGCAGTTTCGGCAGGGCGAACACTGAAGCTTTCTTT. Encoded protein: CASSFGRANTEAFF.

The chain combines TRBV9 with TRBJ1-1; maybe TRBD1 (5 bases). This CDR3 is built from 15 residues. V was trimmed by 0 bases and J by 0 bases, leaving 9 bases between them. Germline V CDR1 and CDR2: SGDLS, YYNGEE. DNA of the CDR3: TGTGCCAGCAGCGTAGTTGGGGCTATGAACACTGAAGCTTTCTTT. This codes for CASSVVGAMNTEAFF.

This chain connects TRBV5-1 to TRBJ1-1; D is undetermined. This CDR3 comprises 12 residues. CDR1 is SGHRS, CDR2 YFSETQ, per germline. Trimming pared 4 bases from V and 3 bases from J, leaving 7 bases between. CDR3 protein: CASSLADTEAFF. In DNA form, the CDR3 reads TGCGCCAGCAGCCTCGCGGACACTGAAGCTTTCTTT.

In its sample, this clone was seen a few times. The rearrangement links TRBV20-1 to TRBJ1-4, with a tentative D call TRBD1 (5 bases). The V end was cut by 5 bases, the J end by 12 bases, with 13 bases between. Germline CDR1 is DFQATT and CDR2 is SNEGSKA (reference sequence). This CDR3 is built from 11 residues. The CDR3 spells CSASDSVQLFF. CDR3 bases: TGCAGTGCTTCTGACAGTGTCCAACTGTTTTTT.

The genes are TRBV11-2 and TRBJ2-1; 14 nucleotides agree with TRBD2. Trimming removed 6 bases from V and 7 bases from J; junction bases left unmatched: 5. The CDR3 spans 15 residues. The germline gives CDR1 SGHAT, CDR2 FQNNGV. CDR3 in amino acids: CASRQTSGGANEQFF. For the CDR3, the DNA is TGTGCCAGCAGGCAGACTAGCGGGGGGGCAAATGAGCAGTTCTTC. The whole variable domain, remainder taken from reference TRBV11-2 and TRBJ2-1, is EAGVAQSPRYKIIEKRQSVAFWCNPISGHATLYWYQQILGQGPKLLIQFQNNGVVDDSQLPKDRFSAERLKGVDSTLKIQPAKLEDSAVYLCASRQTSGGANEQFFGPGTRLTVL.